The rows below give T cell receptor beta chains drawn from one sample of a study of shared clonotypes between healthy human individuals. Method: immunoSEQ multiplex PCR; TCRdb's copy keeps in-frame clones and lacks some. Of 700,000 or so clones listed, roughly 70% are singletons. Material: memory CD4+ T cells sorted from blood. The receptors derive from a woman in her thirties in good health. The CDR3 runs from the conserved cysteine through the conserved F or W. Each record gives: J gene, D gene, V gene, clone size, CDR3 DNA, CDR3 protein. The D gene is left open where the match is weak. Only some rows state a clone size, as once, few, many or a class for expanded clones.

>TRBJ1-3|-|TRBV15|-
TGTGCCACCAGCAGAGAGGCCAGGGGAAACACCATATATTTT
CATSREARGNTIYF
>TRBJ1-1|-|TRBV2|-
TGTGCCAGCAGGCCCTTCGCAGGACTGAACACTGAAGCTTTCTTT
CASRPFAGLNTEAFF
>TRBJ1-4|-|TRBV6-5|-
TGTGCCAGCAGTTACTCTGGGGCAGGGCAGAGAAAACTGTTTTTT
CASSYSGAGQRKLFF
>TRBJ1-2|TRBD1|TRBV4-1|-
TGCGCCAGCAGCCAAGCCGCGACAGGGGCGAACTATGGCTACACCTTC
CASSQAATGANYGYTF
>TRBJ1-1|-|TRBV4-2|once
TGTGCCAGCAGCGACACCGGGACGGGGAACACTGAAGCTTTCTTT
CASSDTGTGNTEAFF
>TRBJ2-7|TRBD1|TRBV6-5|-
TGTGCCAGCAGCCCCTCCGGGACAGGGGTATACGAGCAGTACTTC
CASSPSGTGVYEQYF
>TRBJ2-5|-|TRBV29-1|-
TGCAGCGTTCGGGGGACATACCAAGAGACCCAGTACTTC
CSVRGTYQETQYF
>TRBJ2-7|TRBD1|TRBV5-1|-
TGCGCCAGCAGCTTGAACAGGGGTTACGAGCAGTACTTC
CASSLNRGYEQYF
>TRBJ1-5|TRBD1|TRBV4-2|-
TGTGCCAGCAGCCAAGACTACAGGGGTGGCAATCAGCCCCAGCATTTT
CASSQDYRGGNQPQHF
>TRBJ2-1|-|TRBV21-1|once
TGTGCCAGCAGCAAAGGGAGGGAAGATGAGCAGTTCTTC
CASSKGREDEQFF
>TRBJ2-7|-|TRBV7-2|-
TGTGCCAGCAGCTTAGGACTGGCGACTTCCTACGAGCAGTACTTC
CASSLGLATSYEQYF
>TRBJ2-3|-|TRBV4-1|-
TGCGCCAGCAGCCAAGTACTCGATACGCAGTATTTT
CASSQVLDTQYF
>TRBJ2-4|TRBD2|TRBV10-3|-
TGTGCCATCAGTGGGCGGGAGAAAAACATTCAGTACTTC
CAISGREKNIQYF
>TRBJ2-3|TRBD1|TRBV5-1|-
TGCGCCAGCAGCAAGGACAGGGCCACAGATACGCAGTATTTT
CASSKDRATDTQYF
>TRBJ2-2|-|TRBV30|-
TGTGCCTGGAGTGTCATGGCGGGGACGGGGACCACCGGGGAGCTGTTTTTT
CAWSVMAGTGTTGELFF
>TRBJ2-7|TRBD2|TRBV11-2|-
TGTGCCAGCAGCTTAGCGGGAGGGCCTTACGAGCAGTACTTC
CASSLAGGPYEQYF
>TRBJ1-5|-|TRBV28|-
TGTGCCAGCAGTTTACCGACAGTTCGGCAGCCCCAGCATTTT
CASSLPTVRQPQHF
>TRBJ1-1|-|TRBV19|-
TGTGCCAGTACCCCGCCTGGACGGAACACTGAAGCTTTCTTT
CASTPPGRNTEAFF
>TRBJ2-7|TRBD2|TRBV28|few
TGTGCCAGCAGTCCGACTAGCGGACATTCCTACGAGCAGTACTTC
CASSPTSGHSYEQYF
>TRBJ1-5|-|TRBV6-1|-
TGTGCCAGCAGTGTACCCGATGGAGGTAGCCTCAATCAGCCCCAGCATTTT
CASSVPDGGSLNQPQHF
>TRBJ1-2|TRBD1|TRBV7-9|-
TGTGCCAGCAGCGGTACAGGGGTGGGCTATGGCTACACCTTC
CASSGTGVGYGYTF
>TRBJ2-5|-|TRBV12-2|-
TGTGCAAGTCGCTTAGCGAACGGGGAGACCCAGTACTTC
CASRLANGETQYF
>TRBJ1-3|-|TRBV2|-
TGTGCCAGCCAGGGGATCTCTGGAAACACCATATATTTT
CASQGISGNTIYF
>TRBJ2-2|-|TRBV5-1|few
TGCGCCAGCAGCTTACAGGCGAACACCGGGGAGCTGTTTTTT
CASSLQANTGELFF
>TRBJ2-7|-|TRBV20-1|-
TGCAGTGGAAGGGGCACCTACGAGCAGTACTTC
CSGRGTYEQYF
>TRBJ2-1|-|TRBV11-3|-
TGTGCCAGCAGCTTAGGGGCTAACAATGAGCAGTTCTTC
CASSLGANNEQFF
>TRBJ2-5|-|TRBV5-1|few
TGCGCCAGCAACGTGGAGGGTGGAGAGACCCAGTACTTC
CASNVEGGETQYF
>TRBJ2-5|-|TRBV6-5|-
TGTGCCAGCAGCCGTGACAGGGAGGGGACCCAGTACTTC
CASSRDREGTQYF
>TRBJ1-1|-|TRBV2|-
TGTGCCAGCAGTCCGGACACGAACACTGAAGCTTTCTTT
CASSPDTNTEAFF
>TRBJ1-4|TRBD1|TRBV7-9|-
TGTGCCAGCAGCTTTACCCCGGGACAGGGAGATGAAAAACTGTTTTTT
CASSFTPGQGDEKLFF
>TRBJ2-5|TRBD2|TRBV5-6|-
TGTGCCAGCAGCTCGGCGGGAGGGGGTCAAGAGACCCAGTACTTC
CASSSAGGGQETQYF
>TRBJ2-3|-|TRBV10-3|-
TGTGCCACCCAGCCCCTTCCTTCAGATACGCAGTATTTT
CATQPLPSDTQYF
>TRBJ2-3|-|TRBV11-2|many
TGTGCCAGCAGCTTACTCAGGGCCGGGGGTACGCAGTATTTT
CASSLLRAGGTQYF
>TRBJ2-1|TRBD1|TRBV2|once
TGTGCCACGCATCTCCCGGGACAGCTCACGTTTAGCTCCTACAATGAGCAGTTCTTC
CATHLPGQLTFSSYNEQFF
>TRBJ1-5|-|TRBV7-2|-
TGTGCCAGCAGCTCCCAGAACAATCAGCCCCAGCATTTT
CASSSQNNQPQHF
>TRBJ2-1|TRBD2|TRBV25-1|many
TGTGCCAGCAGTGACCGGGGGGGGAGGTTCTATGAGCAGTTCTTC
CASSDRGGRFYEQFF
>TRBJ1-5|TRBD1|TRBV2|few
TGTGCCAGCATGGGGACAGGGGGGCAGCCCCAGCATTTT
CASMGTGGQPQHF
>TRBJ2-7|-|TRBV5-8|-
TGTGCCAGCAGCTTCACGAGGCGGGACTGGGTAACCTACGAGCAGTACTTC
CASSFTRRDWVTYEQYF
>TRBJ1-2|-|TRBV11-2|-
TGTGCCAGCAGCTTAGCAGGGAGAGGCTACACCTTC
CASSLAGRGYTF
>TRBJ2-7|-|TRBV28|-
TGTGCCAGCAGTTCGGGCGGAAGCTACGAGCAGTACTTC
CASSSGGSYEQYF
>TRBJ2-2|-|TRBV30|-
TGTGCCTGGAGACCTCAGCTAAACACCGGGGAGCTGTTTTTT
CAWRPQLNTGELFF
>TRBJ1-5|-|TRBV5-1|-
TGCGCCAGCAGCTTTTCGCCTCAAGGTGATCAGCCCCAGCATTTT
CASSFSPQGDQPQHF
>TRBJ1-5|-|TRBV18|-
TGTGCCAGCTCACCGGGGGAGGGTACGTTTCAGCCCCAGCATTTT
CASSPGEGTFQPQHF
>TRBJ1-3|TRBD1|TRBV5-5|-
TGTGCCAGCAGCTTGGCCTGGGGACAGGGGAGCTCCTCTGGAAACACCATATATTTT
CASSLAWGQGSSSGNTIYF
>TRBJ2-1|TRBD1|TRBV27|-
TGTGCCAGCAGTTTTGGGACAGGGCGGCACAATGAGCAGTTCTTC
CASSFGTGRHNEQFF
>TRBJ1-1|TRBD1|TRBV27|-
TGTGCCAGCAGCTTTTATGGGCAGGGGGCTACGGCTTTCTTT
CASSFYGQGATAFF
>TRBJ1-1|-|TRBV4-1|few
TGCGCCAGCAGCTCGAACAGGGTGAAAGCTTTCTTT
CASSSNRVKAFF
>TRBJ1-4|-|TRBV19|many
TGTGCCAGTAGTTCCCGGGGTGCGGGAATTAATGAAAAACTGTTTTTT
CASSSRGAGINEKLFF
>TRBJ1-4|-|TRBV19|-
TGTGCCAGTAGTATGGAACGGCTAACTAATGAAAAACTGTTTTTT
CASSMERLTNEKLFF
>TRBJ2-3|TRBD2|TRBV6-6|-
TGTGCCAGCAGTTCGGGGACTAGCGGTACGCAGTATTTT
CASSSGTSGTQYF
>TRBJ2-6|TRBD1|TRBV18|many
TGTGCCAGCTCACCTATTAACCATCGGGACAGCCCCTCTGGGGCCAACGTCCTGACTTTC
CASSPINHRDSPSGANVLTF
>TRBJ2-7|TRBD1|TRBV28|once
TGTGCCAGCAGTTTGGACAGGGTTCTCTACTACGAGCAGTACTTC
CASSLDRVLYYEQYF
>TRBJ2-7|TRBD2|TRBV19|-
TGTGCCAGTAGTATTTCTAGCGGGAACTACGAGCAGTACTTC
CASSISSGNYEQYF